This T cell receptor beta chain was recorded in a study of cytomegalovirus exposure and HLA in healthy donors. Healthy bone marrow donors formed the donor group. PCR employed 60 Vbeta and 13 Jbeta primers. Repertoires were generated with immunoSEQ multiplex PCR, while TCRdb's copy carries only in-frame clones and drops some. The sample lists around 300,000 clones; 70% to 90% were seen once. This clone was counted once. The CDR3 length is 13 residues. Trimming removed 0 bases from V and 6 bases from J, with 9 bases in between. Per the germline V gene, CDR1 is MNHNS and CDR2 is SASEGT. This sequence joins TRBV6-1 and TRBJ2-7; weak D call: TRBD1 (6 bases). The source of this sequence is a woman under 30 in good health and CMV-seronegative. Sequenced input: PBMCs. CDR3 in amino acids: CASSEAGTSEQYF. The CDR3 region has the DNA TGTGCCAGCAGTGAAGCCGGGACATCCGAGCAGTACTTC.